This TCR beta chain was recovered during a study of T-cell reconstitution after alpha-beta-depleted transplantation in children. This clonotype was seen many times. Its specificity is not known. The CDR3 sequence is 14 residues long. Germline CDR1 reads SGHVS; CDR2 reads FQNEAQ. With 4 bases removed from V and 2 bases from J, the gap between germline ends came to 11 bases. Study findings and constraints: As was reported, about two months after transplant, alpha-beta T cells came from several hundred expanded graft clones. From newly produced T cells came most of the T-cell counts and diversity one year after transplant.

For TCRbeta, the library was prepared with unique molecular identifiers. A single record per CDR3 protein comes from TCRdb applying MiXCR to the PCR reads. Of about 110,000 distinct CDR3 sequences in the sample, approximately 6.6% were seen once. V usage is TRBV7-8 and J usage is TRBJ2-5; D gene uncertain. The TCR sequence derives from a male patient aged 2 to 10 who had a stem cell transplant for acute lymphoblastic leukemia, so the T cells may come from the graft donor. The source was PBMCs, mostly from graft donor cells, collected 360 days after TCRalphabeta/CD19-depleted stem cell transplant. This CDR3 is CASSSFPVQETQYF. CDR3 bases: TGTGCCAGCAGCTCTTTCCCCGTACAAGAGACCCAGTACTTC.